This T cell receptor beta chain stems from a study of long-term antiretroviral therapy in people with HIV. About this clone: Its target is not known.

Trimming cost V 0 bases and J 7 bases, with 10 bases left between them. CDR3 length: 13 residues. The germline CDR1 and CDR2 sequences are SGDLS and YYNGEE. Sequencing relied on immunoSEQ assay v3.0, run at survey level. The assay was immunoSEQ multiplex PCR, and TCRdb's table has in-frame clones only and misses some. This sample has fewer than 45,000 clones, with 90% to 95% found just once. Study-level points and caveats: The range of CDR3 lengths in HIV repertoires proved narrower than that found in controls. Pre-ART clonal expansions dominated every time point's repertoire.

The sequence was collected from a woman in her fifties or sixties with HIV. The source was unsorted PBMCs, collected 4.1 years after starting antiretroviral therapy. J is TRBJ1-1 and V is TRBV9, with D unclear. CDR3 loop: CASSVATSREAFF. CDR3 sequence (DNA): TGTGCCAGCAGCGTAGCTACCAGTCGTGAAGCTTTCTTT.